The source of this TCR beta chain is a study of shared clonotypes between healthy human individuals. About the research overall: CD8 memory received one plate per donor, CD8 naive two, CD4 memory three and CD4 naive three. The study, taken as a whole, reports: Naive subsets tended to show greater estimated richness than memory subsets.

Terminally differentiated effector memory CD45RA+ cells were excluded by CCR7 positive selection of CD45RO-negative cells. Caucasian adults residing in Nashville, Tennessee made up all the donors. As for this clone: Its antigen is undetermined.

Sequencing was performed with immunoSEQ multiplex PCR; in TCRdb, only in-frame clones are kept and a portion is missing. The table lists roughly 2,000,000 clones, less than 95% of them singletons. V was clipped by 0 bases and J by 3 bases, with 12 bases between them. The length of the CDR3 is 15 residues. Per the germline V gene, CDR1 is SGDLS and CDR2 is YYNGEE. Sequenced sample: naive CD8+ T cells sorted from blood. This receptor was identified in a man between 18 and 29 years old in good health. The V gene is TRBV9, the J gene TRBJ1-1; D may be TRBD1 (6 bases). CDR3 amino acids: CASSVDGGEDTEAFF. DNA for the CDR3: TGTGCCAGCAGCGTAGATGGGGGCGAGGACACTGAAGCTTTCTTT.